This TCR beta chain was profiled in a study of blood T cell repertoires in COVID-19. Across the study: The United States, Italy and Spain were the sources of the acute and convalescent COVID-19 samples. The analysed material was cDNA or gDNA that came from T cells, B-cell-depleted T cells, or PBMCs.

Methods used by the authors: Scientists estimated how many nucleated cells there were by amplifying reference gene primers. Assay used: immunoSEQ multiplex PCR; TCRdb lists only in-frame clones, some missing. From that table come the V and J calls and clone size; the DNA was used to work out D and trimming. The data show 150,000 or so clones, 80% to 85% seen once. The source is a young man with active or convalescent COVID-19. Sequencing was carried out using peripheral blood.

The CDR3 nucleotides read TGTGCCAGCAGTCGGGACAGGGGGGCGGATACGCAGTATTTT. Translating gives CASSRDRGADTQYF. The chain carries TRBV2 and TRBJ2-3; 11 positions match TRBD1. V lost 5 bases, J lost 6 bases, and 4 bases stayed unmatched. Looked up from germline, CDR1 is SNHLY and CDR2 is FYNNEI. There are 14 residues in the CDR3. The full variable domain, completed using reference TRBV2 and TRBJ2-3, is EPEVTQTPSHQVTQMGQEVILRCVPISNHLYFYWYRQILGQKVEFLVSFYNNEISEKSEIFDDQFSVERPDGSNFTLKIRSTKLEDSAMYFCASSRDRGADTQYFGPGTRLTVL.